This T cell receptor (beta chain) was observed in a study of read filtering for tumor transcriptome and immune sequencing. Background on the study: Patients were 16 to 20 male and some 15 female, mean age around 66 years, range roughly 47 to 80.

This clonotype was observed at least ten times. No antigen is known for it. Broader study findings: The CD138-negative fraction was mixed bone marrow immune cells, not pure T cells. Dropping single-read clonotypes raised IR-seq and RNA-seq shared-clonotype correlation.

The library was built from around 400 ng RNA with molecular barcoded adaptors for alpha/delta and beta/gamma chains. TCRdb analysed the reads with MiXCR anew, one entry per CDR3 protein. The sample holds 100,000 to 150,000 distinct CDR3 sequences; around 13% are singletons and the top ten take 9.5% to 12%. The clonotype was recovered from a donor over 35 with multiple myeloma. Sequencing was done on a sample of a population of CD138-negative cells sorted from bone marrow.

The CDR3 protein is CSGRTGGNTEAFF. The DNA of the CDR3 is TGCAGCGGACGGACAGGGGGTAACACTGAAGCTTTCTTT. The J gene is TRBJ1-1, the V gene TRBV29-1; 10 positions match TRBD1. The CDR3 contains 13 residues. Germline loops: CDR1 SQVTM, CDR2 ANQGSEA. V was clipped by 7 bases and J by 2 bases; unmatched bases: 4.